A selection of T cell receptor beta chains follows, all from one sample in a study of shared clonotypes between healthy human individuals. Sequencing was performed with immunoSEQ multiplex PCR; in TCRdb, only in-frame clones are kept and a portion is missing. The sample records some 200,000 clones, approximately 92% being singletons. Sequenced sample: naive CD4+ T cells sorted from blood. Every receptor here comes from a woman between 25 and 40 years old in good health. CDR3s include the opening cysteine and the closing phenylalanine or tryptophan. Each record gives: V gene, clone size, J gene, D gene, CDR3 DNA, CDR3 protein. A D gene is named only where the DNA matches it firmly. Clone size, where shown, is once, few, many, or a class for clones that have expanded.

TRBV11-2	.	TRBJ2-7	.	TGTGCCAGCAGCTCTTATCATACCTACGAGCAGTACTTC	CASSSYHTYEQYF
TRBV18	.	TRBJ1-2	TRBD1	TGTGCCAGCTCACGACCGGGACAGGGGGCATTTAGCTATGGCTACACCTTC	CASSRPGQGAFSYGYTF
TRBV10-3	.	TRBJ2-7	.	TGTGCCATCCAAACGACAGCCTACGAGCAGTACTTC	CAIQTTAYEQYF
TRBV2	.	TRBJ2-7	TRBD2	TGTGCCAGCAGTGAGCCCTCTTATCGGACTAGCCGGTACGAGCAGTACTTC	CASSEPSYRTSRYEQYF
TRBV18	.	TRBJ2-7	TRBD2	TGTGCCAGCTCACCGGGATCTAGCGGCCAAAAAAACGGCTACGAGCAGTACTTC	CASSPGSSGQKNGYEQYF
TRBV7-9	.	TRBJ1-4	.	TGTGCCAGCAGCTTGAACGCCAATGAAAAACTGTTTTTT	CASSLNANEKLFF
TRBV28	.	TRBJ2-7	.	TGTGCCAGCAGTCTGATCGACAGGTTGCGGGACGAGCAGTACTTC	CASSLIDRLRDEQYF
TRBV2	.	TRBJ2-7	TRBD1	TGTGCCAGCAGGCCCGGGACAGGGGGCGAGCAGTACTTC	CASRPGTGGEQYF
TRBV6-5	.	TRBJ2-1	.	TGTGCCAGCAGTTACTCGGGCCCACCCTACAATGAGCAGTTCTTC	CASSYSGPPYNEQFF
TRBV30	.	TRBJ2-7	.	TGTGCCTGGAGTGTGGTGGAGCAGGGGAGCGGCTACGAGCAGTACTTC	CAWSVVEQGSGYEQYF
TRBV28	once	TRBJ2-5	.	TGTGCCAGCAGTTCTCGGGACTTCATAGAGACCCAGTACTTC	CASSSRDFIETQYF
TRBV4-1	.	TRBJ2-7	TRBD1	TGCGCCAGCAGCACTAGGAGCCAGGGGGTCTACGAGCAGTACTTC	CASSTRSQGVYEQYF
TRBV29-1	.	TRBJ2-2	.	TGCAGCGCCTCTAAGGGGGGCTCGGCCACCGGGGAGCTGTTTTTT	CSASKGGSATGELFF
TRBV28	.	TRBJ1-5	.	TGTGCCAGCCGAGGGGGGAACGATCAGCCCCAGCATTTT	CASRGGNDQPQHF
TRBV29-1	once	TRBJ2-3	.	TGCAGCTGCAGCGGGAGCACAGATACGCAGTATTTT	CSCSGSTDTQYF
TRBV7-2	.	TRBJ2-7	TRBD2	TGTGCCAGCAGCTTCGAGATAGCGGGGCCCTACGAGCAGTACTTC	CASSFEIAGPYEQYF
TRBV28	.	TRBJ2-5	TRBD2	TGTGCCAGCAGTTTGTTTTGGCGGGAGGAACAAGAGACCCAGTACTTC	CASSLFWREEQETQYF
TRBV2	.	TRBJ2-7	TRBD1	TGTGCCAGCAGTGTAGACAGGGCCTACGAGCAGTACTTC	CASSVDRAYEQYF
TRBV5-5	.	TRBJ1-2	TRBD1	TGTGCCAGCAGCTCACCGGGACAGGGGGACATAGATGGCTACACCTTC	CASSSPGQGDIDGYTF
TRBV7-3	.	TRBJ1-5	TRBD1	TGTGCCAGCAGCTTAGAGAGGACAGGCTATCAGCCCCAGCATTTT	CASSLERTGYQPQHF
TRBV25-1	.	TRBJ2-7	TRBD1	TGTGCCAGCAGTAAAACAGGGGAAGAAAGCTACGAGCAGTACTTC	CASSKTGEESYEQYF
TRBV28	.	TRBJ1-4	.	TGTGCCAGCAGTAAACGGGACCAAAAACTGTTTTTT	CASSKRDQKLFF
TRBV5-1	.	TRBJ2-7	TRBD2	TGCGCCAGCAGCTCAAATAATGGACGGTGGACTAGCGGGCACTCCTACGAGCAGTACTTC	CASSSNNGRWTSGHSYEQYF